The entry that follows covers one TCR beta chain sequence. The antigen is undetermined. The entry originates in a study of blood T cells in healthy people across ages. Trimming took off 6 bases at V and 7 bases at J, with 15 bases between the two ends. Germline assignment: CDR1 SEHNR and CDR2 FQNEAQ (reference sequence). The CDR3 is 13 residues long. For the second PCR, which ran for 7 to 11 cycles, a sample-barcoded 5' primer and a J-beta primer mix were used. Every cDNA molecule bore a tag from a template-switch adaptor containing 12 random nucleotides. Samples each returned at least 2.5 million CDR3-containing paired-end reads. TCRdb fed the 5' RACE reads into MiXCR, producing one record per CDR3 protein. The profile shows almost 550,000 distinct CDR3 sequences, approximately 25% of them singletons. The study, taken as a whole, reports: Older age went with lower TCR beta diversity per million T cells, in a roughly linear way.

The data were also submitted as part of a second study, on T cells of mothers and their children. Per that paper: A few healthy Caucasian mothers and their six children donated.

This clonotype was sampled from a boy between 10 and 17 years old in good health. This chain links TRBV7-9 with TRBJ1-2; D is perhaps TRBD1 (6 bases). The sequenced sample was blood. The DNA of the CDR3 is TGTGCCAGCAGAGGGGGGGGCGCCGGTGGCTACACCTTC. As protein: CASRGGGAGGYTF.